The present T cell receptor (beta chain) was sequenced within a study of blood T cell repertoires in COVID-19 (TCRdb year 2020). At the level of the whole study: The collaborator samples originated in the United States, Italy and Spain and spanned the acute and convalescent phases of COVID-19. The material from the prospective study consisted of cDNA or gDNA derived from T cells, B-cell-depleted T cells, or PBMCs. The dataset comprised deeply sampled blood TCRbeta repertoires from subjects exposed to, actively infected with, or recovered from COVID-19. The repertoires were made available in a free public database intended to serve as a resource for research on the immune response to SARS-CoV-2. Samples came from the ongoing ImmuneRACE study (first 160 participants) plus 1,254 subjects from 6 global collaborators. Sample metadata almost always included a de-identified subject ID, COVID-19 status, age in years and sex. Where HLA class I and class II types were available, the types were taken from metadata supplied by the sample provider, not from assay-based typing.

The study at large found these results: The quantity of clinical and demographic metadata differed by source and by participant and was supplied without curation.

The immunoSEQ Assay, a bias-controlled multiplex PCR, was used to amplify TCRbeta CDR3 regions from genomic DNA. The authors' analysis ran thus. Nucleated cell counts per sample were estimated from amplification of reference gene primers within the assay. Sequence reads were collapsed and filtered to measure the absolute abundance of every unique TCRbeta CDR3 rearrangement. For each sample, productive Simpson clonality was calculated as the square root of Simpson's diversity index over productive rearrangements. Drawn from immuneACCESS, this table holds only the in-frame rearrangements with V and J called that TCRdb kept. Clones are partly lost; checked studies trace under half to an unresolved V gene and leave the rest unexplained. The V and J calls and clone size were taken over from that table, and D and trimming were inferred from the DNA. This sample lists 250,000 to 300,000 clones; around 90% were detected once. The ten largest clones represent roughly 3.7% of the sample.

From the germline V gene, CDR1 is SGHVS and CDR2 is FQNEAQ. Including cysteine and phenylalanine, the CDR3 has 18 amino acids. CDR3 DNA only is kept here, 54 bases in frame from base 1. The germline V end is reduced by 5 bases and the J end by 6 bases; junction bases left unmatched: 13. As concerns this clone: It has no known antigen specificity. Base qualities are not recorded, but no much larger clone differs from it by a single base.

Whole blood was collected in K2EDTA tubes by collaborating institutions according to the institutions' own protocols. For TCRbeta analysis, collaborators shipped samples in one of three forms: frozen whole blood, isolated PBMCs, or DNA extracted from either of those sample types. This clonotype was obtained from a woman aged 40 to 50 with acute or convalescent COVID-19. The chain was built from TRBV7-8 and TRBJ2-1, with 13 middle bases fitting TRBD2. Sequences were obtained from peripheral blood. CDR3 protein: CASSLFPRLAGGRNEQFF. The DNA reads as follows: TGTGCCAGCAGCCTTTTTCCTCGACTAGCGGGGGGCCGCAATGAGCAGTTCTTC.